A selection of T cell receptor beta chains follows, all from one sample in a study of OX40 agonist ivuxolimab in advanced cancers. Sequenced by immunoSEQ multiplex PCR; TCRdb stores in-frame clones only, minus some. The sample contains some 97,000 clones, roughly 90% of which appear only once. The sample here was CD4+ or CD8+ T cells sorted from blood, taken in a trial of the OX40 agonist ivuxolimab. These receptors were obtained from an adult with an advanced solid tumor such as melanoma, head and neck, liver or kidney cancer. Each CDR3 is given with its conserved first and last residue. Each record gives: D gene, V gene, J gene, CDR3 protein, CDR3 DNA. A D gene is named only where the DNA matches it firmly.

TRBD2	TRBV10-3	TRBJ2-2	CAISDSGLAGGGELFF	TGTGCCATCAGTGACTCCGGACTAGCGGGAGGGGGGGAGCTGTTTTTT
NA	TRBV20-1	TRBJ2-5	CSASQGETQYF	TGCAGTGCTAGTCAAGGGGAGACCCAGTACTTC
NA	TRBV7-9	TRBJ2-6	CASSLGDGGANVLTF	TGTGCCAGCAGCCTGGGGGATGGTGGGGCCAACGTCCTGACTTTC
NA	TRBV28	TRBJ1-2	CASRGLANYGYTF	TGTGCCAGCAGGGGTTTAGCTAACTATGGCTACACCTTC
TRBD2	TRBV9	TRBJ2-5	CASSVDVAGGLQETQYF	TGTGCCAGCAGCGTAGATGTAGCGGGGGGGTTACAAGAGACCCAGTACTTC
TRBD1	TRBV19	TRBJ2-7	CASSLRDRPSYEQYF	TGTGCCAGTAGTCTCCGGGACAGGCCCTCCTACGAGCAGTACTTC
NA	TRBV20-1	TRBJ2-7	CRAGAREQYF	TGCAGGGCTGGGGCGAGGGAGCAGTACTTC
NA	TRBV27	TRBJ2-2	CASSLSPGPGTGELFF	TGTGCCAGCAGTTTATCCCCGGGGCCAGGCACCGGGGAGCTGTTTTTT
TRBD2	TRBV30	TRBJ2-1	CAWKSIRTSLTSSYNEQFF	TGTGCCTGGAAATCCATCCGGACTAGCTTAACGAGCTCCTACAATGAGCAGTTCTTC
NA	TRBV27	TRBJ1-2	CASSLRANYGYTF	TGTGCCAGCAGTTTGAGGGCTAACTATGGCTACACCTTC
NA	TRBV5-1	TRBJ1-3	CASSAAGNTIYF	TGCGCCAGCAGCGCAGCTGGAAACACCATATATTTT
TRBD2	TRBV18	TRBJ2-1	CASSRASGGTYNEQFF	TGTGCCAGCTCACGGGCTAGCGGGGGAACCTACAATGAGCAGTTCTTC